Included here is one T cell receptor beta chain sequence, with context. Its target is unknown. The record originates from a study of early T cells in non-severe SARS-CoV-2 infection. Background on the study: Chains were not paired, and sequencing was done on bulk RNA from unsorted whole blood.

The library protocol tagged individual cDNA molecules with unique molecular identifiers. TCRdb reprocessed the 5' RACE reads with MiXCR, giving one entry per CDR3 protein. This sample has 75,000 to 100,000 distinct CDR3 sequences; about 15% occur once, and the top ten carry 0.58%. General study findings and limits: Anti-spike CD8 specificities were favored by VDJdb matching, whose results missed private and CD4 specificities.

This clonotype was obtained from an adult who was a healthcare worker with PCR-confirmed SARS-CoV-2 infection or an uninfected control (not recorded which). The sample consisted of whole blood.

The CDR3: CASSLHGVNIQYF. The DNA of the CDR3 is TGTGCCAGCAGCCTACACGGGGTGAACATTCAGTACTTC. V and J are TRBV11-2 and TRBJ2-4, with D perhaps matching TRBD2 (5 bases). Germline V lookup: CDR1 SGHAT, CDR2 FQNNGV. This CDR3 comprises 13 residues. The V end was cut by 5 bases, the J end by 7 bases, with 12 bases between.